The present T cell receptor (beta chain) was sequenced within a study of response to subunit inactivated influenza vaccine. This clonotype was seen repeatedly, ten times or more. Its antigen is still unknown. Whole-study results and caveats: Seasonal influenza vaccination, on each occasion, was suggested by the authors to recruit few new T cells.

TCRdb redid the calling of the RT-PCR reads with MiXCR, one entry per CDR3 protein. The sample carries a few hundred thousand distinct CDR3 sequences, 13% to 15% recorded once. The trim removed 2 bases at V and 9 bases at J, leaving 12 bases unmatched. The CDR3 extends over 17 amino acids. In germline, CDR1 is SEHNR, CDR2 FQNEAQ (reference sequence). This chain joins TRBV7-9 and TRBJ2-1; 11 bases are shared with TRBD2. The clonotype comes from a man aged 50-60 years who received an inactivated influenza vaccine. This specimen was PBMCs from blood, taken about 12 days after vaccination. In DNA, the CDR3 is TGTGCCAGCAGCTTATCGGTCGGGACTAGCGGCCCTGGTGAGCAGTTCTTC. Protein: CASSLSVGTSGPGEQFF. Drawing the rest from reference TRBV7-9 and TRBJ2-1, the complete variable domain is DTGVSQNPRHKITKRGQNVTFRCDPISEHNRLYWYRQTLGQGPEFLTYFQNEAQLEKSRLLSDRFSAERPKGSFSTLEIQRTEQGDSAMYLCASSLSVGTSGPGEQFFGPGTRLTVL.